Sequencing of this T cell receptor (beta chain) was carried out in a study of blood T cell repertoires in COVID-19 (dated by TCRdb to between 2020 and 2021). With respect to the entire study: Samples from collaborators originated in the United States, Italy and Spain and spanned both the acute and convalescent phases of COVID-19. The dataset comprised deeply sampled blood TCRbeta repertoires from subjects exposed to, actively infected with, or recovered from COVID-19. Sample metadata almost always included a de-identified subject ID, COVID-19 status, age in years and sex. The prospective study material was composed of cDNA or gDNA derived from T cells, B-cell-depleted T cells, or PBMCs. Where available, HLA class I and class II types were obtained from metadata supplied by the sample provider rather than from assay-based typing. The repertoires were released in a freely available public database meant as a resource for research on the immune response to SARS-CoV-2. The samples were drawn from two sources: the first 160 participants of the ongoing ImmuneRACE study, and 1,000 to 1,500 subjects contributed by 6 global collaborators. The full study reports these points: The quantity of clinical and demographic metadata differed by source and by participant and was supplied without curation.

The CDR3 runs 16 amino acids, cysteine and phenylalanine included. Only CDR3 DNA remains: 48 bases, in frame from the first base. The germline ends are 15 bases apart after V is trimmed by 0 bases and J by 9 bases. Taken from the germline V gene (reference sequence), the CDR1 and CDR2 loops are LNHDA and SQIVND. TCRbeta CDR3 regions were amplified from genomic DNA by means of the immunoSEQ Assay, a bias-controlled multiplex PCR. Regarding the original processing steps: Nucleated cell counts per sample were estimated from amplification of reference gene primers within the assay. To quantify the absolute abundance of each unique TCRbeta CDR3 rearrangement, sequence reads were collapsed and filtered. Productive Simpson clonality was computed per sample as the square root of Simpson's diversity index over productive rearrangements. The immuneACCESS repertoire file appears here via TCRdb, limited to in-frame rearrangements. These files lack a portion of the clones; in checked studies, under half of the deficit traces to unresolved V genes, and the cause of the others is not known. V and J calls and clone size are as listed in that table; D and trimming were resolved from the DNA. In all, the sample holds roughly 150,000 clones, and 78% of those were seen once. The biggest ten clones account for over 11% of the sample.

The collaborating institutions used their own protocols to collect whole blood in K2EDTA tubes. Collaborator samples were shipped for TCRbeta analysis as frozen whole blood, isolated PBMCs, or DNA extracted from either sample type. Notes on this clone: Its antigen is unknown. No quality values exist for individual bases; no much larger clone is one base distant.

The sample was peripheral blood. The sequence links TRBV19 to TRBJ1-6, with the D segment identity uncertain. The TCR originated in a woman older than 75 with acute or convalescent COVID-19. This receptor carries the CDR3 CASSIDPREVGSPLHF. The nucleotide sequence is TGTGCCAGTAGTATAGATCCTAGGGAGGTCGGTTCACCCCTCCACTTT.